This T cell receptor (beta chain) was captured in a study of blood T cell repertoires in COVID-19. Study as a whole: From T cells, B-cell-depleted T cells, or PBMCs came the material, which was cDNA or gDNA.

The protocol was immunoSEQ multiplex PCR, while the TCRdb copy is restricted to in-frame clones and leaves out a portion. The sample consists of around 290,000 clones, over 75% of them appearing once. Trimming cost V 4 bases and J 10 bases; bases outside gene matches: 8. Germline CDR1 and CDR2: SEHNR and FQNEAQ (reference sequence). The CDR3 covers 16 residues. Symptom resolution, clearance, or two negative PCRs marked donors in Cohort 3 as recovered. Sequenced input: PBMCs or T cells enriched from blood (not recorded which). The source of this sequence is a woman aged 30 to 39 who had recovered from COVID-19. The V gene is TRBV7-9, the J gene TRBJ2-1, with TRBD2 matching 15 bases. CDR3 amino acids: CASSYRIGLAGGEQFF. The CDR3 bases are TGTGCCAGCAGCTATCGGATTGGACTAGCGGGAGGGGAGCAGTTCTTC. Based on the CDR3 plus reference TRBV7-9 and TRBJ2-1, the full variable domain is DTGVSQNPRHKITKRGQNVTFRCDPISEHNRLYWYRQTLGQGPEFLTYFQNEAQLEKSRLLSDRFSAERPKGSFSTLEIQRTEQGDSAMYLCASSYRIGLAGGEQFFGPGTRLTVL.